The 8 T cell receptor beta chains listed next were all sequenced from one sample in a study of beta chain features in type 1 diabetes. Their antigens remain unidentified. The sequenced template was cDNA made from the entire isolated RNA. Assay used: immunoSEQ multiplex PCR; TCRdb lists only in-frame clones, some missing. The table shows 200,000 to 300,000 clones, with 20% occurring only once. Findings and caveats of the study: Significant though moderate, a shortening of TCRB CDR3s appeared in all four CD4+ subsets of Type 1 diabetes patients.

Sequenced sample: naive CD4+ T cells from blood. The receptors were gathered from a woman between 35 and 50 years old with type 1 diabetes.

This clone was seen only a few times. The chain joins TRBV2 to TRBJ2-5, with 7 bases that match TRBD2. V shed 6 bases and J 4 bases; nucleotides not matched to a gene: 8. Looked up from germline, CDR1 is SNHLY and CDR2 is FYNNEI. The CDR3 has 14 residues. CDR3: CASRGGPAAETQYF. CDR3 DNA sequence: TGTGCCAGCAGGGGAGGGCCCGCGGCAGAGACCCAGTACTTC.

This clone has only a few counts. The rearrangement joins TRBV30 to TRBJ1-5, with 8 bases lining up with TRBD1. This CDR3 is built from 15 residues. The V gene end was trimmed by 0 bases and the J gene end by 9 bases; junction bases not matched to a gene: 10. The germline gives CDR1 GTSNPN, CDR2 SVGIG (reference sequence). CDR3 coding DNA: TGTGCCTGGAGTGTAGCAGGGGGCGCGACTCTGCCCCAGCATTTT. This encodes CAWSVAGGATLPQHF.

The V and J genes are TRBV7-2 and TRBJ1-4; no firm D call. The V gene's germline CDR1 is SGHTA and CDR2 FQGNSA. Trimming cost V 1 base and J 8 bases, with 11 bases left between them. This CDR3 has 14 amino acids. CDR3 residues: CASSLDPLREKLFF. CDR3 DNA: TGTGCCAGCAGCTTAGACCCCTTGCGAGAAAAACTGTTTTTT. Drawing the rest from reference TRBV7-2 and TRBJ1-4, the complete variable domain is GAGVSQSPSNKVTEKGKDVELRCDPISGHTALYWYRQSLGQGLEFLIYFQGNSAPDKSGLPSDRFSAERTGGSVSTLTIQRTQQEDSAVYLCASSLDPLREKLFFGSGTQLSVL.

This clone has more than one count but fewer than ten. The rearrangement joins TRBV10-3 to TRBJ2-6, with 9 bases that match TRBD1. Germline CDR1 and CDR2: ENHRY and SYGVKD. This CDR3 spans 17 amino acids. With 0 bases clipped from V and 1 base from J, the junction kept 1 base outside the gene matches. The chain's CDR3 is CAISESGQGSGANVLTF. As DNA, the CDR3 is TGTGCCATCAGTGAGTCGGGACAGGGTTCTGGGGCCAACGTCCTGACTTTC.

This clone was found a few times. V is TRBV30 and J is TRBJ1-2; D unclear. CDR1 is GTSNPN, CDR2 SVGIG, per germline (reference sequence). V was clipped by 8 bases and J by 0 bases, with 10 bases between them. The CDR3 length is 12 residues. The CDR3: CAGWTANYGYTF. The CDR3 nucleotides are TGTGCCGGGTGGACTGCTAACTATGGCTACACCTTC.

The chain recombines TRBV7-2 with TRBJ2-2, with D tentatively TRBD2 (5 bases). The CDR3 contains 15 residues. V was clipped by 1 base and J by 6 bases, with 12 bases between them. Germline V gives CDR1 SGHTA, CDR2 FQGNSA. CDR3 coding DNA: TGTGCCAGCAGCTTAGAGGGCGCTAGCCCCGGGGAGCTGTTTTTT. This encodes CASSLEGASPGELFF.

The table lists this clone with a few counts. The chain links TRBV23-1 to TRBJ2-5; possible D gene TRBD2, 6 bases. TRBV23-1 is treated as an ORF (open reading frame) with a function not yet certain. V lost 2 bases and J lost 1, with 11 bases in between. The CDR3 loop spans 15 amino acids. This CDR3 is CASSQIRGVQETQYF. CDR3 DNA: TGCGCCAGCAGTCAAATCCGCGGGGTCCAAGAGACCCAGTACTTC.

V gene TRBV5-1 combines with J gene TRBJ2-1; 14 nucleotides line up with TRBD2. CDR3 length equals 15 residues. Trimming removed 3 bases from V and 10 bases from J; junction bases left unmatched: 6. Per germline, CDR1 SGHRS and CDR2 YFSETQ. The CDR3 spells CASSSGTSGRGEQFF. The CDR3 region has the DNA TGCGCCAGCAGCTCCGGGACTAGCGGGAGAGGCGAGCAGTTCTTC.